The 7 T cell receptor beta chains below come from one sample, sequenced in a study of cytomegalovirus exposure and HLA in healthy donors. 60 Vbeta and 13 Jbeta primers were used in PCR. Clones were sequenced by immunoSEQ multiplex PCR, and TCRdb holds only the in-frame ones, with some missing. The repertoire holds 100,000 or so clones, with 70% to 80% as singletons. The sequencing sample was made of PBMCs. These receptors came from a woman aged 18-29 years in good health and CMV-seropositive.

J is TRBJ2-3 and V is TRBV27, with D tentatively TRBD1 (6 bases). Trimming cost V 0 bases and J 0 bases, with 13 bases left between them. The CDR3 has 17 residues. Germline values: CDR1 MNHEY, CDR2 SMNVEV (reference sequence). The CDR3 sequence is CASSLSAGEYSTDTQYF. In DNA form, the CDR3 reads TGTGCCAGCAGTTTATCGGCAGGGGAGTATAGCACAGATACGCAGTATTTT.

The CDR3 bases are TGTGCCAGCACCCTATGGACAGGGTCAGAGACCCAGTACTTC. It codes for CASTLWTGSETQYF. The chain carries TRBV7-9 and TRBJ2-5; 8 nucleotides line up with TRBD1. CDR1 is SEHNR and CDR2 is FQNEAQ in the germline V gene (reference sequence). V trimming: 7 bases; J trimming: 4 bases; junction bases outside the gene matches: 8. The CDR3 runs 14 residues.

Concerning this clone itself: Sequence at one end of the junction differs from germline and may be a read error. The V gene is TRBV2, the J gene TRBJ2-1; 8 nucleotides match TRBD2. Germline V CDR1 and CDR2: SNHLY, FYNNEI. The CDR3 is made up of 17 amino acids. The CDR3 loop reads CASSERLAGSFYKEQFF. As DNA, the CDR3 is TGTGCCAGCAGTGAACGGCTAGCGGGCAGTTTTTACAAGGAGCAGTTCTTC.

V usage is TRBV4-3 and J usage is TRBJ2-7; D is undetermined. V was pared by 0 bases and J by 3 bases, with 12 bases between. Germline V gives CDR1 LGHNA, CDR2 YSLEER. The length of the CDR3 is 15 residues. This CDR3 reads CASSQEGDTSYEQYF. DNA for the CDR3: TGCGCCAGCAGCCAAGAAGGCGACACCAGCTACGAGCAGTACTTC.

CDR3 bases: TGTGCCAGCTCAGCCGCAGGGCCGAACACTGAAGCTTTCTTT. Its translation: CASSAAGPNTEAFF. The chain employs TRBV27 and TRBJ1-1; weak D call: TRBD1 (5 bases). V was cut by 8 bases and J by 1 base, with 14 bases left in between. In germline, CDR1 is MNHEY, CDR2 SMNVEV (reference sequence). CDR3 length equals 14 residues.

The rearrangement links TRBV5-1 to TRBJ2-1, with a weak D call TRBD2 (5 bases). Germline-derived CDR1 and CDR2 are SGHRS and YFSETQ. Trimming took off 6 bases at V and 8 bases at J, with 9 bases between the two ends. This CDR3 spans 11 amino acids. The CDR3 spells CASIEGHEQFF. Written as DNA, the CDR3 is TGCGCCAGCATCGAGGGCCATGAGCAGTTCTTC.

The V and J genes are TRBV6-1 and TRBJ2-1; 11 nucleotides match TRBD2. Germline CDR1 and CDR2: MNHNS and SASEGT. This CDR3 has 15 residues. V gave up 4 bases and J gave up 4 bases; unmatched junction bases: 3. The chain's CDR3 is CASSGGTSGYNEQFF. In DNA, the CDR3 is TGTGCCAGCAGTGGAGGGACTAGCGGTTACAATGAGCAGTTCTTC.